This T cell receptor (beta chain) was profiled in a study of blood T cell repertoires in COVID-19. This clone was seen just once. Profiling relied on immunoSEQ multiplex PCR, and the TCRdb table lists in-frame clones only, not all of them. The top ten hold 13% of the sample, which has approximately 140,000 clones, 70% to 90% seen once. The CDR3 spans 15 residues. Germline CDR1 is SGDLS and CDR2 is YYNGEE. The V and J ends lost 0 bases and 10 bases, in that order; junction bases with no gene match: 8. This sequence joins TRBV9 and TRBJ2-1, with 9 positions matching TRBD2. The sequencing input was peripheral blood. This receptor was taken from a man aged 55 to 70 with active or convalescent COVID-19. The CDR3 protein is CASSVVGSGRPEQFF. The CDR3 DNA is TGTGCCAGCAGCGTAGTGGGAAGCGGGAGGCCGGAGCAGTTCTTC.